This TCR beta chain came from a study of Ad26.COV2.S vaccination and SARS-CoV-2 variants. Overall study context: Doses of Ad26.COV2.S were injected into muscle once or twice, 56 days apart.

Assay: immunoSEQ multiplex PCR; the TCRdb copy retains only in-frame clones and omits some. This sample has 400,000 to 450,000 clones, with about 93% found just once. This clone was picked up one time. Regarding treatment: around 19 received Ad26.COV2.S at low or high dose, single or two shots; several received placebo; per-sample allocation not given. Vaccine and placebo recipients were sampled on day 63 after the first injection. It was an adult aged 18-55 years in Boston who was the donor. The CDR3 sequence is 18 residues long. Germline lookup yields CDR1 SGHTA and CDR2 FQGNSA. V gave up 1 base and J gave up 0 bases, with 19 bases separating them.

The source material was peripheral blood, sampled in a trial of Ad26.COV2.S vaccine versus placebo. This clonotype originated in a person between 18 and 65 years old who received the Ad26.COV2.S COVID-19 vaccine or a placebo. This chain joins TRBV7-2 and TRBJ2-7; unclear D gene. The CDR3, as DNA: TGTGCCAGCAGCTTAGAGTCCCCGAGTGGTGACGTCTCCTACGAGCAGTACTTC. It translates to CASSLESPSGDVSYEQYF.